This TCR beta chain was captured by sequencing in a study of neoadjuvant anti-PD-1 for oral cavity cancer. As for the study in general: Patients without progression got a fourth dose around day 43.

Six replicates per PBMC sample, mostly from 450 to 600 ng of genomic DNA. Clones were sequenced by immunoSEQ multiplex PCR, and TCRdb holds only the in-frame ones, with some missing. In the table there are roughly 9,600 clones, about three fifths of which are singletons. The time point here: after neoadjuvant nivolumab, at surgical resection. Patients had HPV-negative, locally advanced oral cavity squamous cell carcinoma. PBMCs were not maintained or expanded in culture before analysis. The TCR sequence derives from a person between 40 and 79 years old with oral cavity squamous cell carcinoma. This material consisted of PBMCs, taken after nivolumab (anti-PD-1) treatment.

The CDR3, as DNA: TGTGCCAGCAGCTTAGTGATAACTGTCGGCAAGAATGAGCAGTTCTTC. This sequence encodes CASSLVITVGKNEQFF. The genes are TRBV7-8 and TRBJ2-1, with D uncertain. Trimming pared 1 base from V and 7 bases from J, leaving 17 bases between. This CDR3 has 16 amino acids. Germline V gene lookup returns CDR1 SGHVS and CDR2 FQNEAQ.